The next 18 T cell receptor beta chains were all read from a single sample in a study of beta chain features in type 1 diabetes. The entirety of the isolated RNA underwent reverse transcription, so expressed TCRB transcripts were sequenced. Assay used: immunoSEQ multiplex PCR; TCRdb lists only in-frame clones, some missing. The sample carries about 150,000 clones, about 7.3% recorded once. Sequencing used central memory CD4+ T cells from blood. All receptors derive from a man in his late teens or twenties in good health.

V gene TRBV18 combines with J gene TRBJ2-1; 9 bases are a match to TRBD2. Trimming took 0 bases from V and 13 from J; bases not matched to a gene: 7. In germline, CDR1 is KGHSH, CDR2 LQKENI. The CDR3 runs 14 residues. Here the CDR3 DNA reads TGTGCCAGCTCACCACCTAACGGCGGGGGGGTACAGTTCTTC. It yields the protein CASSPPNGGGVQFF.

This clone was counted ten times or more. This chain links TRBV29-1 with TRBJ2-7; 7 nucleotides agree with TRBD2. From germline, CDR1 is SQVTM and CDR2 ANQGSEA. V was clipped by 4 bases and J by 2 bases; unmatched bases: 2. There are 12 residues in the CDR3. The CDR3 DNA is TGCAGCGTTGGGGGGGGGACCTACGAGCAGTACTTC. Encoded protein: CSVGGGTYEQYF.

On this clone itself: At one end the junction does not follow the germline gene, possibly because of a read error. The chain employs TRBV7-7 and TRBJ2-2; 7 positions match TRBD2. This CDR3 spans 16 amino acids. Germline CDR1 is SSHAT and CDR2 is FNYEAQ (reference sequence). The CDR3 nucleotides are TGTGCTAGCAGCCGTGACAGCGGGGCTTACACCGGGGAGCTGTTTTTT. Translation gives CASSRDSGAYTGELFF. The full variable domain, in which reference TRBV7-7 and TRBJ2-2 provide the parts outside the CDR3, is GAGVSQSPRYKVTKRGQDVTLRCDPISSHATLYWYQQALGQGPEFLTYFNYEAQPDKSGLPSDRFSAERPEGSISTLTIQRTEQRDSAMYRCASSRDSGAYTGELFFGEGSRLTVL.

The CDR3 bases are TGTGCCAGCAGCCTCCTAGGAAGCTCGAACACTGAAGCTTTCTTT. It specifies CASSLLGSSNTEAFF. The chain uses TRBV11-2 and TRBJ1-1; D gene uncertain. V lost 5 bases to trimming and J lost 1 base, with 14 bases between them. The CDR3 is 15 residues long. From germline, CDR1 is SGHAT and CDR2 FQNNGV.

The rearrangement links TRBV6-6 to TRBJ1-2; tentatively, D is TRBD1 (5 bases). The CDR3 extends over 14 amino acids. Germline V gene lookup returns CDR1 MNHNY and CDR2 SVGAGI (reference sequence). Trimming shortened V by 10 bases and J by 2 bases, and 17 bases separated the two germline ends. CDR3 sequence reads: CAITSPDSNYGYTF. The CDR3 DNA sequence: TGTGCCATCACCTCCCCCGACAGCAACTATGGCTACACCTTC.

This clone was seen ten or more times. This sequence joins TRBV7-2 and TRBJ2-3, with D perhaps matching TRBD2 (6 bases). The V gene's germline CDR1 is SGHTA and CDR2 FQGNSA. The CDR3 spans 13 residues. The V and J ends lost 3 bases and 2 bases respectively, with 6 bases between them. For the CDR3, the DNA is TGTGCCAGCAGCTTGGACTACACAGATACGCAGTATTTT. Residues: CASSLDYTDTQYF.

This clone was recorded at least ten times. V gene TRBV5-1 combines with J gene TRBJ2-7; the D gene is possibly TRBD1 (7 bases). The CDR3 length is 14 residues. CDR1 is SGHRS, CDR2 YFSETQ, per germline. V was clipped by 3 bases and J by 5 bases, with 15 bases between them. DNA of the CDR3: TGCGCCAGCAGCTCCGGACAGGAGGGTAACGAGCAGTACTTC. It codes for CASSSGQEGNEQYF. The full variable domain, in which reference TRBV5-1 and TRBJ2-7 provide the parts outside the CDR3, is KAGVTQTPRYLIKTRGQQVTLSCSPISGHRSVSWYQQTPGQGLQFLFEYFSETQRNKGNFPGRFSGRQFSNSRSEMNVSTLELGDSALYLCASSSGQEGNEQYFGPGTRLTVT.

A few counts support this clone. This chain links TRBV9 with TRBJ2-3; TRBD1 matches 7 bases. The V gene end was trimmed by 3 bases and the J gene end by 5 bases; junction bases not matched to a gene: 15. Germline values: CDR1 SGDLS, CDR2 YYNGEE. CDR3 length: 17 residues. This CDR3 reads CASSAMERQGLRDTQYF. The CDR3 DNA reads TGTGCCAGCAGCGCAATGGAGAGACAGGGTTTGAGAGATACGCAGTATTTT.

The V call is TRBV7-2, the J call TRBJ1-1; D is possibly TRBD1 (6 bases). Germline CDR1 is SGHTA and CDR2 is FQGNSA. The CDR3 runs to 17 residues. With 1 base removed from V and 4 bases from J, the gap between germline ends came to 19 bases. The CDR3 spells CASSLVGWGRGSTEAFF. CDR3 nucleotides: TGTGCCAGCAGCTTAGTAGGTTGGGGGCGCGGGTCCACTGAAGCTTTCTTT.

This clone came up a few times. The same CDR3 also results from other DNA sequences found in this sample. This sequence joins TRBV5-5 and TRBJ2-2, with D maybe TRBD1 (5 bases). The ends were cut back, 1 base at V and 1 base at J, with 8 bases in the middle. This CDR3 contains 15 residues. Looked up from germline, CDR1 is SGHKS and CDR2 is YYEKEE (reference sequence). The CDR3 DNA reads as TGTGCCAGCAGCTTGAACCAGGGGAACACCGGGGAGCTGTTTTTT. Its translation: CASSLNQGNTGELFF.

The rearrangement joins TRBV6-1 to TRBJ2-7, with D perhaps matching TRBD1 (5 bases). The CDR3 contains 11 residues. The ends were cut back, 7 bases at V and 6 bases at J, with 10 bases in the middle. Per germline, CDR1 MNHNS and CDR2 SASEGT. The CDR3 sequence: CASTQGLEQYF. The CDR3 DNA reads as TGTGCCAGCACCCAGGGTCTCGAGCAGTACTTC.

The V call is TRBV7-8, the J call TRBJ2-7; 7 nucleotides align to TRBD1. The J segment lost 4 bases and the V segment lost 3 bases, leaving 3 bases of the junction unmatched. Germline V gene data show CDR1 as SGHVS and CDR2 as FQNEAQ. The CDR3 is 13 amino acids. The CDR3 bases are TGTGCCAGCAGCTTGGGACAGCAGTACGAGCAGTACTTC. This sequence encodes CASSLGQQYEQYF.

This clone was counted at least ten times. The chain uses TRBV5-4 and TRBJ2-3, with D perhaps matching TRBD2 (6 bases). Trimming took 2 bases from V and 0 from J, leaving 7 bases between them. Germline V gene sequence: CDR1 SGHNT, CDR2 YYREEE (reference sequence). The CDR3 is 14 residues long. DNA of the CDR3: TGTGCCAGCAGCTTAGCGGGTAGCACAGATACGCAGTATTTT. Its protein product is CASSLAGSTDTQYF.

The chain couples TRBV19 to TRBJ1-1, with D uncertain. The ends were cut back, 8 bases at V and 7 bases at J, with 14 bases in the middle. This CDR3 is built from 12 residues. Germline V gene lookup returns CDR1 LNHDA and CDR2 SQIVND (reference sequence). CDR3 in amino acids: CASAYDYLEAFF. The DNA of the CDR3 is TGTGCCAGTGCCTACGATTACCTTGAAGCTTTCTTT. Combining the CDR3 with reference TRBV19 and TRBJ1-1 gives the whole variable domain DGGITQSPKYLFRKEGQNVTLSCEQNLNHDAMYWYRQDPGQGLRLIYYSQIVNDFQKGDIAEGYSVSREKKESFPLTVTSAQKNPTAFYLCASAYDYLEAFFGQGTRLTVV.

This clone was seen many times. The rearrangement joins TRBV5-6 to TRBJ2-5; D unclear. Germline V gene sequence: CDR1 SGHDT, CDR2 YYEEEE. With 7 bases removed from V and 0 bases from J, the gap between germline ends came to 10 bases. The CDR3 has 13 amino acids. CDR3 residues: CASCLGYQETQYF. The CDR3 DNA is TGTGCCAGCTGTCTCGGGTACCAAGAGACCCAGTACTTC. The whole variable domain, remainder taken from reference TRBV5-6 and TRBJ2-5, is DAGVTQSPTHLIKTRGQQVTLRCSPKSGHDTVSWYQQALGQGPQFIFQYYEEEERQRGNFPDRFSGHQFPNYSSELNVNALLLGDSALYLCASCLGYQETQYFGPGTRLLVL.

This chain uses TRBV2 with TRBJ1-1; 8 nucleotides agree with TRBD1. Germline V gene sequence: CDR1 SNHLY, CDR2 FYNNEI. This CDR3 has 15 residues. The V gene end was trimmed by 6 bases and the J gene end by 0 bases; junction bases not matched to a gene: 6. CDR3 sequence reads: CASSLQGALNTEAFF. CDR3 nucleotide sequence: TGTGCCAGCAGCTTGCAGGGGGCGCTGAACACTGAAGCTTTCTTT.

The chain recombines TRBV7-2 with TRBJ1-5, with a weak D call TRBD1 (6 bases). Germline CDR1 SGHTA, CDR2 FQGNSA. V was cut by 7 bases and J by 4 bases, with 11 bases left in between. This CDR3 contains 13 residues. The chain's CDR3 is CASKGGLNQPQHF. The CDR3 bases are TGTGCCAGCAAAGGGGGTTTGAATCAGCCCCAGCATTTT.

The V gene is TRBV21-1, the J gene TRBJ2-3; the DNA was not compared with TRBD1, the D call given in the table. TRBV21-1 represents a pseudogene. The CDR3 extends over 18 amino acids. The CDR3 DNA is TGTGCCAGCAGCAAAGGGGACAGGGGACAGCGAAAGGGAGATACGCAGTATTTT. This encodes CASSKGDRGQRKGDTQYF.